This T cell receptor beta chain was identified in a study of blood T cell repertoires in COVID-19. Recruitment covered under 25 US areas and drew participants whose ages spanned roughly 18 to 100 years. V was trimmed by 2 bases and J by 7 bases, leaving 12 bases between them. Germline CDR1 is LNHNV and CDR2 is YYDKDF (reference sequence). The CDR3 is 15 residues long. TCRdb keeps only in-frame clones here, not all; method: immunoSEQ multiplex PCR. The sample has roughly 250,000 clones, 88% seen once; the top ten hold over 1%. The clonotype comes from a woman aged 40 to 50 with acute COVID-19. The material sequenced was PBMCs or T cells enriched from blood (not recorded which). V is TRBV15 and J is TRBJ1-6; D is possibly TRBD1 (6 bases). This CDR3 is CATSRMTGGNSPLHF. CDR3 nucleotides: TGTGCCACCAGCAGAATGACAGGCGGGAATTCACCCCTCCACTTT.